This T cell receptor beta chain was identified during a study of blood T cell repertoires in COVID-19. Study context: Two negative PCRs, clearance, or symptom resolution were required of recovered Cohort 3 donors. The samples span acute and convalescent COVID-19 from the United States, Italy and Spain.

Ages ranged from about 18 to 90 years, with residence in approximately 23 US areas. Researchers sorted participants into cohorts using their self-reported clinical history. This CDR3 has 13 residues. Trimming removed 4 bases at V and 5 bases at J, with 8 bases between. Germline V gene data show CDR1 as WSHSY and CDR2 as SAAADI. Assay used: immunoSEQ multiplex PCR; TCRdb lists only in-frame clones, some missing. The table includes 350,000 to 450,000 clones, over 75% detected once. The sequencing input was PBMCs or T cells enriched from blood (not recorded which). This TCR derives from a man in his forties in a cohort exposed to, infected with or recovered from COVID-19 (not recorded which). V gene TRBV10-2 combines with J gene TRBJ1-4; D gene uncertain. CDR3 bases: TGCGCCAGCAGTGGTCAGTGGAATGAAAAACTGTTTTTT. Protein sequence: CASSGQWNEKLFF.